This T cell receptor (beta chain) was captured by sequencing in a study of blood T cell repertoires in COVID-19. Across the study: Samples representing acute and convalescent COVID-19 were sourced from the United States, Italy and Spain. From T cells, B-cell-depleted T cells, or PBMCs came the material, which was cDNA or gDNA.

The CDR3 has 18 amino acids. The germline V and J ends were trimmed by 1 base and 6 bases, with 24 bases remaining between them. The germline V gene encodes CDR1 KGHSH and CDR2 LQKENI. The Seattle patients joined while their infection was active and were tracked longitudinally afterward. As handled by the study authors: Nucleated cell counts were estimated from reference gene primer amplification. Assay used: immunoSEQ multiplex PCR; TCRdb lists only in-frame clones, some missing. Clonal size and the V and J genes are those of that table, whereas D and trimming came from the DNA. Of 250,000 to 400,000 clones listed, 75% to 90% were seen once; the top ten hold 2.9%.

The rearrangement joins TRBV18 to TRBJ1-2; a weak D match, TRBD1 (6 bases). The sequencing sample was made of peripheral blood. The TCR sequence derives from a woman younger than 45 with COVID-19, enrolled during active disease. In DNA form, the CDR3 reads TGTGCCAGCTCACCACAGAAAAGCCCTATACAGGGAGGGGATGGCTACACCTTC. Protein sequence: CASSPQKSPIQGGDGYTF.